One and the same sample provided the 18 T cell receptor beta chains below, sequenced in a study of blood T cell repertoires in COVID-19. Here immunoSEQ multiplex PCR was the method, and the copy in TCRdb shows in-frame clones only, minus some. The sample gives approximately 200,000 clones, over 65% of which show up once; 15% to 20% is in the top ten. Sequenced material: peripheral blood. The receptors here all came from a person aged 65-85 years with COVID-19, enrolled during active disease.

The chain carries TRBV7-9 and TRBJ2-5; no clear D gene. V lost 3 bases and J 0 bases, leaving 8 bases between the germline ends. Germline lookup yields CDR1 SEHNR and CDR2 FQNEAQ (reference sequence). The CDR3 contains 14 residues. The CDR3 reads CASSFYLDQETQYF. The DNA for the CDR3 is TGTGCCAGCAGCTTTTATTTAGACCAAGAGACCCAGTACTTC.

The chain employs TRBV7-8 and TRBJ1-2; maybe TRBD1 (6 bases). The CDR3 has 14 residues. V was shortened by 1 base and J by 6 bases, with 12 bases between the two germline ends. The V gene's germline CDR1 is SGHVS and CDR2 FQNEAQ. The DNA for the CDR3 is TGTGCCAGCAGCTTAGACAGGGTGATTGATGGCTACACCTTC. As protein: CASSLDRVIDGYTF.

The chain combines TRBV28 with TRBJ2-1; 9 positions agree with TRBD1. After removal of 10 bases from V and 7 bases from J, the junction contained 14 bases not matched to a gene. This CDR3 has 15 amino acids. Germline-derived CDR1 and CDR2 are MDHEN and SYDVKM. CDR3 nucleotides: TGTGCCATCGATAAAAGACAGGGGGGCAGGAATGAGCAGTTCTTC. Protein sequence: CAIDKRQGGRNEQFF.

The J gene is TRBJ2-7, the V gene TRBV27; D is perhaps TRBD2 (5 bases). The CDR3 loop spans 13 amino acids. CDR1 MNHEY and CDR2 SMNVEV come from the germline V gene (reference sequence). The ends were cut back, 0 bases at V and 8 bases at J, with 11 bases in the middle. CDR3 nucleotides: TGTGCCAGCAGTTTATCTCTCCCGGGAAAGCAGTACTTC. Protein: CASSLSLPGKQYF.

The genes are TRBV2 and TRBJ2-3; a weak D match, TRBD1 (5 bases). Trimming left V 2 bases short and J 4 bases short, with 10 bases between. Per the germline V gene, CDR1 is SNHLY and CDR2 is FYNNEI. The CDR3 loop spans 14 amino acids. In DNA, the CDR3 is TGTGCCAGCAGTGAATCCCCAGGGTCAGATACGCAGTATTTT. Residues: CASSESPGSDTQYF. Full variable domain (remainder filled in from reference TRBV2 and TRBJ2-3): EPEVTQTPSHQVTQMGQEVILRCVPISNHLYFYWYRQILGQKVEFLVSFYNNEISEKSEIFDDQFSVERPDGSNFTLKIRSTKLEDSAMYFCASSESPGSDTQYFGPGTRLTVL.

This chain connects TRBV7-2 to TRBJ2-7, with 8 bases lining up with TRBD1. From germline, CDR1 is SGHTA and CDR2 FQGNSA. With V trimmed by 5 bases and J by 6 bases, 9 bases remained unmatched. This CDR3 is 14 amino acids long. The CDR3: CASSPDRAAGEQYF. In nucleotides, the CDR3 is TGTGCCAGCAGCCCGGACAGGGCGGCCGGCGAGCAGTACTTC.

The V call is TRBV21-1, the J call TRBJ2-7; the D segment call TRBD2 is taken from the table without a DNA check. TRBV21-1 is a pseudogene locus. This CDR3 has 19 residues. The CDR3 region has the DNA TGTGCCAGCAGCTCGGACAATCCCTTTAGCGGGCCCAAGTCCTACGAGCAGTACTTC. This gives the protein CASSSDNPFSGPKSYEQYF.

CDR3 residues: CASRWGERNTIYF. In DNA form, the CDR3 reads TGTGCCAGCAGATGGGGGGAGAGGAACACCATATATTTT. The rearrangement joins TRBV28 to TRBJ1-3; D might be TRBD1 (5 bases). The V end lost 6 bases, the J end lost 7 bases, and 13 bases lay between the germline ends. The CDR3 length is 13 residues. From germline, CDR1 is MDHEN and CDR2 SYDVKM.

This clone was seen at least ten times. The rearrangement links TRBV11-2 to TRBJ1-2, with 7 bases matching TRBD1. Germline-derived CDR1 and CDR2 are SGHAT and FQNNGV. The CDR3 loop spans 12 amino acids. Trimming took 3 bases from V and 8 from J; bases not matched to a gene: 3. The CDR3 region is CASSFYRGGYTF. CDR3 DNA sequence: TGTGCCAGCAGCTTTTACAGGGGAGGCTACACCTTC.

The rearrangement joins TRBV7-2 to TRBJ1-1, with TRBD1 matching 10 bases. The CDR3 contains 15 residues. Germline V CDR1 and CDR2: SGHTA, FQGNSA. V was clipped by 4 bases and J by 4 bases; unmatched bases: 6. The CDR3 DNA is TGTGCCAGCAGCTCGACAGGGGGCGCTGGCACTGAAGCTTTCTTT. It specifies CASSSTGGAGTEAFF.

The V call is TRBV7-8, the J call TRBJ2-6; 7 nucleotides line up with TRBD1. CDR1 and CDR2 (germline): SGHVS, FQNEAQ. The CDR3 sequence is 18 residues long. Trimming removed 4 bases from V and 0 bases from J; junction bases left unmatched: 9. The DNA of the CDR3 is TGTGCCAGCAGCTCATCGGACAGGATGGCCTCTGGGGCCAACGTCCTGACTTTC. Protein sequence: CASSSSDRMASGANVLTF.

The V gene is TRBV3-1 (or the pseudogene TRBV3-2), the J gene TRBJ1-4; the match to TRBD1 covers 7 bases. V shed 4 bases and J 3 bases; nucleotides not matched to a gene: 8. CDR1 and CDR2 from the germline V gene are LGHDT and YNNKEL (reference sequence). CDR3 length: 16 residues. This CDR3 reads CASSRIGGQSNEKLFF. CDR3 in DNA: TGTGCCAGCAGCCGAATCGGGGGACAGTCTAATGAAAAACTGTTTTTT.

The genes are TRBV9 and TRBJ2-2; D unresolved. Germline V CDR1 and CDR2: SGDLS, YYNGEE. The CDR3 extends over 15 amino acids. Trimming left V 1 base short and J 2 bases short, with 9 bases between. The CDR3 DNA sequence: TGTGCCAGCAGCGTAACTCGCCTAAACACCGGGGAGCTGTTTTTT. Its protein is CASSVTRLNTGELFF.

The chain recombines TRBV9 with TRBJ1-3, with D hard to call. The CDR3 contains 13 residues. Trimming left V 0 bases short and J 5 bases short, with 6 bases between. Germline V gene data show CDR1 as SGDLS and CDR2 as YYNGEE. CDR3 in amino acids: CASSVEARNTIYF. CDR3 DNA sequence: TGTGCCAGCAGCGTAGAAGCGAGAAACACCATATATTTT.

The CDR3 is CASSVGGGGDEQYF. The CDR3 region has the DNA TGTGCCAGCAGCGTAGGTGGGGGGGGCGACGAGCAGTACTTC. V is TRBV9 and J is TRBJ2-7, with D tentatively TRBD2 (7 bases). The V end was cut by 0 bases, the J end by 5 bases, with 12 bases between. Germline CDR1 SGDLS, CDR2 YYNGEE. This CDR3 has 14 residues.

The genes are TRBV29-1 and TRBJ1-2, with TRBD1 matching 8 bases. The CDR3 is made up of 11 amino acids. Germline trimming cut 4 bases from V and 9 bases from J; bases unmatched to any gene: 4. Germline assignment: CDR1 SQVTM and CDR2 ANQGSEA. The CDR3 loop reads CSVGGQGRYTF. CDR3 DNA sequence: TGCAGCGTTGGAGGACAGGGCCGCTACACCTTC.

V is TRBV6-2 or TRBV6-3 and J is TRBJ2-3; 7 nucleotides align to TRBD1. This CDR3 is built from 14 residues. CDR1 is MNHEY and CDR2 is SVGEGT in the germline V gene. V lost 5 bases to trimming and J lost 4 bases; unmatched junction nucleotides: 6. The CDR3 DNA reads as TGTGCCAGCAGTCTCAGGGGGAGCGCAGATACGCAGTATTTT. The encoded protein is CASSLRGSADTQYF.

This chain connects TRBV27 to TRBJ2-7, with D perhaps matching TRBD1 (6 bases). From germline, CDR1 is MNHEY and CDR2 SMNVEV (reference sequence). The CDR3 covers 14 residues. V lost 2 bases and J 7 bases, leaving 15 bases between the germline ends. Here the CDR3 reads CASSLRTASGEQYF. The CDR3 DNA follows: TGTGCCAGCAGTTTAAGGACAGCCTCGGGAGAGCAGTACTTC.